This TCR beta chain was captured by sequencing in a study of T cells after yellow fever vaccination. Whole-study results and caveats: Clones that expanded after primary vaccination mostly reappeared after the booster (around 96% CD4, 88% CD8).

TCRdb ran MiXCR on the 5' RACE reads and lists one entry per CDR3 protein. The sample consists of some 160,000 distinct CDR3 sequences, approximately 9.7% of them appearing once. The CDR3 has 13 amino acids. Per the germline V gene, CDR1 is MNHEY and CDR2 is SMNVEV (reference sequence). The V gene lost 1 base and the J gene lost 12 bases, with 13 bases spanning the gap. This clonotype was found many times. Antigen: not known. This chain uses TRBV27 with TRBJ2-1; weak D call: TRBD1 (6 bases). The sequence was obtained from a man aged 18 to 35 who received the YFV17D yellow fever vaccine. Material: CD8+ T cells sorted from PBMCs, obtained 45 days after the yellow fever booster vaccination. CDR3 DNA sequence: TGTGCCAGCAGTTTATATGAGGACAGAGGGCAGTTCTTC. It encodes CASSLYEDRGQFF.